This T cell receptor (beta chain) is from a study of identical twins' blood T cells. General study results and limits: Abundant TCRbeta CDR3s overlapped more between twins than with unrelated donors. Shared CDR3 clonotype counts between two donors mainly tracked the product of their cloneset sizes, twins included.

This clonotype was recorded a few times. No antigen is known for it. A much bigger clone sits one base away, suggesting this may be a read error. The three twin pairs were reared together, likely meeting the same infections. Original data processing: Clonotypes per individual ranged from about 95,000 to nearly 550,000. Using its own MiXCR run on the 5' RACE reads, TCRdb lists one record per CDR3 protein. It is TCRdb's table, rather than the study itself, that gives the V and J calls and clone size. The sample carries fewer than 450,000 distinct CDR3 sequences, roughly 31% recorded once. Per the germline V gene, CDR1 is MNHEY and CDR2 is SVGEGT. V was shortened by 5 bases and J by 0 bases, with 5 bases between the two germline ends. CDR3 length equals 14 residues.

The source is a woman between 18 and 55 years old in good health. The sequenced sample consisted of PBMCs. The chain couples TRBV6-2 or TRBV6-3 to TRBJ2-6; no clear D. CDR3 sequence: CASSVNSGANVLTF. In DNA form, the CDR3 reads TGTGCCAGCAGTGTCAACTCTGGGGCCAACGTCCTGACTTTC.